The 5 T cell receptor beta chains below come from one sample, sequenced in a study of blood T cell repertoires in COVID-19 (dated by TCRdb to 2020 to 2021). Libraries were prepared through the immunoSEQ multiplex PCR assay. TCRdb took over this immuneACCESS table, retaining in-frame rearrangements with V and J assigned. Such tables are incomplete; in checked studies, under half of the missing clones stem from an unresolved V gene, and the remainder is unexplained. The sample data list some 200,000 clones, and about 86% of these were observed just once. The top ten clones comprise about an eighth of the sample. Specimen: peripheral blood. The receptor set was obtained from a young man with active or convalescent COVID-19.

The chain links TRBV28 to TRBJ2-1; 7 bases are a match to TRBD2. This CDR3 has 16 amino acids. The junction had 8 bases not matched to a gene; V was cut back by 6 bases and J by 0 bases. The germline gives CDR1 MDHEN, CDR2 SYDVKM. Here the CDR3 reads CASSPSGGGSYNEQFF. CDR3 nucleotide sequence: TGTGCCAGCAGCCCATCCGGCGGGGGCTCCTACAATGAGCAGTTCTTC.

V usage is TRBV30 and J usage is TRBJ2-7; 9 nucleotides match TRBD2. The V and J ends lost 1 base and 2 bases, in that order; junction bases with no gene match: 3. This CDR3 is built from 14 residues. Looked up from germline, CDR1 is GTSNPN and CDR2 is SVGIG (reference sequence). CDR3 nucleotides: TGTGCCTGGAGTGGGGCTAGCGGGGCCTACGAGCAGTACTTC. This encodes CAWSGASGAYEQYF.

The chain combines TRBV7-9 with TRBJ1-1, with D hard to call. The V and J ends lost 5 bases and 5 bases respectively, with 12 bases between them. The CDR3 is 13 residues long. Germline CDR1 reads SEHNR; CDR2 reads FQNEAQ (reference sequence). The CDR3 sequence is CASSPGGGTEAFF. The CDR3 coding sequence is TGTGCCAGCAGCCCCGGAGGAGGAACTGAAGCTTTCTTT.

The gene calls are TRBV27 and TRBJ2-7; D possibly corresponds to TRBD1 (6 bases). Per germline, CDR1 MNHEY and CDR2 SMNVEV (reference sequence). The length of the CDR3 is 15 residues. The ends were cut back, 6 bases at V and 0 bases at J, with 15 bases in the middle. CDR3 sequence: CASSPGTPSSYEQYV. The CDR3 DNA is TGTGCCAGCAGCCCCGGGACACCGAGCTCCTACGAGCAGTACGTC.

The V call is TRBV4-2, the J call TRBJ2-3; 9 bases line up with TRBD2. This CDR3 spans 16 amino acids. V shed 3 bases and J 1 base; nucleotides not matched to a gene: 5. The germline gives CDR1 LGHNA, CDR2 YNFKEQ. This CDR3 reads CASSQILAGRTDTQYF. CDR3 coding DNA: TGTGCCAGCAGCCAGATCCTAGCGGGACGCACAGATACGCAGTATTTT.